Presented here are 2 T cell receptor beta chains from one specimen sequenced in a study of T cells in Graves' hyperthyroidism and ophthalmopathy. Researchers amplified the TCR beta CDR3 regions from RNA transcripts. The TCR CDR3 first-round RT-PCR relied on the HTBI primer set. TCRdb analysed the multiplex PCR reads with MiXCR anew, one entry per CDR3 protein. The profile shows approximately 490,000 distinct CDR3 sequences, about 20% of them singletons. The sample taken for sequencing was blood. The receptor source for this set is a woman in her 70s with Graves' ophthalmopathy.

This clonotype has only a few counts. The chain recombines TRBV5-1 with TRBJ2-5; D unclear. The germline V gene has CDR1 SGHRS and CDR2 YFSETQ. The CDR3 is 12 amino acids. The ends were cut back, 5 bases at V and 5 bases at J, with 10 bases in the middle. The CDR3 nucleotides read TGCGCCAGCAGTGAGATAAGGGAGACCCAGTACTTC. This gives the protein CASSEIRETQYF.

This clonotype was seen ten or more times. V usage is TRBV11-3 and J usage is TRBJ2-3; D remains unclear. V dropped 5 bases and J dropped 5 bases, with 8 bases sitting between them. This CDR3 comprises 12 residues. Germline V gene data show CDR1 as SGHNT and CDR2 as YENEEA. The CDR3 DNA reads TGTGCCAGCAGCGTAGTTGGAGATACGCAGTATTTT. Residues: CASSVVGDTQYF.